This T cell receptor beta chain was recovered during a study of T cell repertoires in cytomegalovirus infection. In its sample, this clonotype was seen many times. Its antigen is unidentified. The CDR3 loop spans 15 amino acids. The V and J ends lost 1 base and 4 bases, in that order; junction bases with no gene match: 7. The germline CDR1 and CDR2 sequences are SGHTA and FQGNSA. TCRdb passed the reads through MiXCR, listing each CDR3 protein once. The data hold just under 550,000 distinct CDR3 sequences, with about 30% observed a single time. Study-wide results and caveats: Clonotypes of TCR beta that were HLA-C-restricted and CMV-specific dominated the ex vivo response.

The receptor comes from a human donor in good health (CMV status not recorded). Some clones in this sample may be carry-over from other donors' samples. The sequencing sample was made of PBMCs. This chain links TRBV7-2 with TRBJ2-7; TRBD2 matches 7 bases. As DNA, the CDR3 is TGTGCCAGCAGCTTAGGCGGGGGAACTGGTTACGAGCAGTACTTC. Its protein is CASSLGGGTGYEQYF.